The rows below give T cell receptor beta chains drawn from one sample of a study of cytomegalovirus exposure and HLA in healthy donors. Measured with immunoSEQ multiplex PCR; TCRdb has only the in-frame clones, and not every one. Of 150,000 or so clones listed, 81% were seen once; the top ten hold 1.3%. The sequenced sample consisted of PBMCs. The receptors shown here come from a man aged 45 to 65 in good health and CMV-seropositive. CDR3s include the opening cysteine and the closing phenylalanine or tryptophan. D genes are given only for firm matches. The listing skips clone size in some rows; elsewhere it reads once, few, many or a size class.

clone_size	v_call	j_call	d_call	cdr3_aa	cdr3_nt
.	TRBV6-5	TRBJ1-2	.	CASRTPGIDYGYTF	TGTGCCAGCAGAACTCCGGGGATAGACTATGGCTACACCTTC
few	TRBV19	TRBJ2-5	TRBD2	CASSFSGAQETQYF	TGTGCCAGTAGTTTTAGCGGGGCTCAAGAGACCCAGTACTTC
.	TRBV27	TRBJ2-2	.	CASSFDRLTGELFF	TGTGCCAGCAGTTTCGACAGACTTACCGGGGAGCTGTTTTTT
.	TRBV2	TRBJ2-7	.	CASGGDRSYEQYF	TGTGCCAGCGGGGGGGACAGGTCCTACGAGCAGTACTTC
.	TRBV7-3	TRBJ2-7	TRBD2	CASGSGTSYEQYF	TGTGCCTCCGGGAGCGGGACCTCCTACGAGCAGTACTTC
.	TRBV7-2	TRBJ2-7	.	CASSLTDEQYF	TGTGCCAGCAGCTTAACTGACGAGCAGTACTTC
.	TRBV28	TRBJ2-7	.	CASSAMGALEEQYF	TGTGCCAGCAGTGCAATGGGGGCTTTGGAGGAGCAGTACTTC
.	TRBV6-4	TRBJ2-3	.	CAGKVGVFLTDTQYF	TGTGCCGGAAAGGTGGGAGTCTTCCTCACAGATACGCAGTATTTT
.	TRBV6-5	TRBJ2-7	.	CASRLSGVSSYEQYF	TGTGCCAGCAGGTTGAGCGGCGTCAGCTCCTACGAGCAGTACTTC
.	TRBV7-9	TRBJ2-7	.	CASSSRRDTLSYEQYF	TGTGCCAGCAGCTCGCGTCGGGACACTCTTTCCTACGAGCAGTACTTC
.	TRBV18	TRBJ2-1	TRBD2	CASSPRTRNNEQFF	TGTGCCAGCTCACCGCGGACTAGAAACAATGAGCAGTTCTTC
.	TRBV5-8	TRBJ2-5	TRBD2	CASSSRGGQTQYF	TGTGCCAGCAGTTCCCGGGGGGGACAGACCCAGTACTTC
.	TRBV27	TRBJ1-5	TRBD1	CASSSTGTDQPQHF	TGTGCCAGCAGTTCAACCGGGACAGATCAGCCCCAGCATTTT
.	TRBV5-8	TRBJ1-5	.	CASSSRQRNQPQHF	TGTGCCAGCAGCTCCAGACAGCGTAATCAGCCCCAGCATTTT
.	TRBV28	TRBJ2-5	TRBD2	CASSFDGAGGSLETQYF	TGTGCCAGCAGTTTCGATGGGGCGGGAGGGAGTTTGGAGACCCAGTACTTC
.	TRBV6-5	TRBJ1-5	.	CASSLRTSNQPQHF	TGTGCCAGCAGCCTTAGAACGAGCAATCAGCCCCAGCATTTT
few	TRBV5-1	TRBJ2-7	TRBD1	CASSPGTGVNLYEQYF	TGCGCCAGCAGCCCAGGGACAGGGGTTAACCTCTACGAGCAGTACTTC